Shown below are 2 T cell receptor beta chains from a single sample sequenced in a study of T cells in Graves' hyperthyroidism and ophthalmopathy. The TCR beta CDR3 regions underwent amplification using RNA transcripts as the source. The study used the HTBI primer set for a first-round RT-PCR of the TCR CDR3. MiXCR was run by TCRdb on the multiplex PCR reads, yielding one entry per CDR3 protein. The sample records 500,000 or so distinct CDR3 sequences, under 20% being singletons. Material: blood. Receptor source: a woman aged 18-29 years with Graves' ophthalmopathy.

The chain uses TRBV9 and TRBJ1-1, with TRBD1 matching over 9 bases. This CDR3 spans 16 amino acids. Trimming at V came to 3 bases and at J to 0 bases, leaving 6 bases not matched to a gene. Looked up from germline, CDR1 is SGDLS and CDR2 is YYNGEE. CDR3 residues: CASSALGTGLNTEAFF. CDR3 sequence (DNA): TGTGCCAGCAGCGCTCTCGGGACAGGGCTGAACACTGAAGCTTTCTTT.

This clonotype was detected ten times or more. The CDR3 here is CASSQDSSADTQYF. The CDR3, as DNA: TGCGCCAGCAGCCAAGACTCTTCTGCAGATACGCAGTATTTT. The rearrangement uses TRBV4-3 and TRBJ2-3; D unresolved. CDR3 length: 14 amino acids. Trimming pared 0 bases from V and 4 bases from J, leaving 8 bases between. Germline CDR1 LGHNA, CDR2 YSLEER.